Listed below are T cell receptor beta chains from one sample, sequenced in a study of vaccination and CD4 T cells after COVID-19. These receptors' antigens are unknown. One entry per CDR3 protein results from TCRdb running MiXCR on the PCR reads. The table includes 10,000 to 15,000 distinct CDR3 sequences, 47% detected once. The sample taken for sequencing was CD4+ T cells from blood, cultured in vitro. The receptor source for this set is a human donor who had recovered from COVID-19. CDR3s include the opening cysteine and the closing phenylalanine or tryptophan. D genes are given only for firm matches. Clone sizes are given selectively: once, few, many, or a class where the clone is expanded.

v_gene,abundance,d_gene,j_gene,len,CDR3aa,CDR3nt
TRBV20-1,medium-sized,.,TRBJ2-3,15,CSAAGGGGGTDTQYF,TGCAGTGCCGCAGGGGGAGGGGGGGGCACAGATACGCAGTATTTT
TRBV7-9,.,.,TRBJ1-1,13,CASSSDQATEAFF,TGTGCCAGCAGCTCGGACCAGGCCACTGAAGCTTTCTTT
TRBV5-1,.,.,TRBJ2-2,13,CASSRGGTGELFF,TGCGCCAGCAGCCGAGGGGGCACCGGGGAGCTGTTTTTT
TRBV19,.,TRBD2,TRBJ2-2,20,CASSRSSGRSGKGNTGELFF,TGTGCCAGTAGTAGGTCTAGCGGGAGATCGGGCAAGGGCAACACCGGGGAGCTGTTTTTT
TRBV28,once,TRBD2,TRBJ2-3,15,CASRGSGPKADTQYF,TGTGCCAGCAGAGGTAGCGGGCCTAAGGCAGATACGCAGTATTTT
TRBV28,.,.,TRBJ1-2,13,CASSFTGPYGYTF,TGTGCCAGCAGTTTCACAGGGCCCTATGGCTACACCTTC
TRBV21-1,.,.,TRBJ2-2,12,CATDIHTGELFF,TGTGCCACGGACATCCACACCGGGGAGCTGTTTTTT
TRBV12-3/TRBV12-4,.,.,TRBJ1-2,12,CASSLEVYGYTF,TGTGCCAGCAGTTTGGAAGTCTATGGCTACACCTTC
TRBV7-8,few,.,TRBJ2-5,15,CASSPRQQIQETQYF,TGTGCCAGCAGCCCCAGACAGCAAATCCAAGAGACCCAGTACTTC
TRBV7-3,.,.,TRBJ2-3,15,CASSRKLSGTDTQYF,TGTGCCAGCAGCCGCAAATTAAGCGGCACAGATACGCAGTATTTT
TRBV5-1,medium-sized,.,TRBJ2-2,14,CASSGFSYTGELFF,TGCGCCAGCAGCGGTTTTAGTTACACCGGGGAGCTGTTTTTT
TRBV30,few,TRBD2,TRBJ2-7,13,CAWSVAGGYEQYF,TGTGCCTGGAGTGTAGCGGGAGGTTACGAGCAGTACTTC
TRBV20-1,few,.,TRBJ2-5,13,CSANDDNQETQYF,TGCAGTGCTAACGACGACAACCAAGAGACCCAGTACTTC
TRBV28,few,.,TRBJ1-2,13,CASSFPWGYGYTF,TGTGCCAGCAGTTTCCCTTGGGGCTATGGCTACACCTTC
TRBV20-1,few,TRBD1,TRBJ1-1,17,CSARGMNRGASTREAFF,TGCAGTGCTAGAGGCATGAACAGGGGGGCGTCTACTCGGGAAGCTTTCTTT
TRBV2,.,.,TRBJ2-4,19,CASSGRFRGPGDGRNIQYF,TGTGCCAGCAGTGGAAGATTTCGGGGGCCGGGGGACGGGCGAAACATTCAGTACTTC
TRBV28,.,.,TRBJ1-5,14,CASSSYREGQPQHF,TGTGCCAGCAGTAGCTACAGGGAAGGACAGCCCCAGCATTTT
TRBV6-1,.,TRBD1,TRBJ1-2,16,CASSEVTGQRGRGYTF,TGTGCCAGCAGTGAAGTTACGGGACAGCGCGGAAGGGGCTACACCTTC
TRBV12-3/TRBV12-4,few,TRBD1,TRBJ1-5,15,CASSPRDRGRRPQHF,TGTGCCAGCAGTCCCCGGGACAGGGGTCGCCGGCCCCAGCATTTT
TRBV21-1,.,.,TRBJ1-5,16,CASSKEGGQGDQPQHF,TGTGCCAGCAGCAAAGAAGGCGGACAGGGAGATCAGCCCCAGCATTTT
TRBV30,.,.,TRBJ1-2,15,CAWTTMRVSSYGYTF,TGTGCCTGGACTACGATGCGAGTGTCGTCTTATGGCTACACCTTC
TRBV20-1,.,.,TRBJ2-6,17,CSARGPAGRSGANVLTF,TGCAGTGCTAGAGGTCCGGCAGGGCGCTCTGGGGCCAACGTCCTGACTTTC
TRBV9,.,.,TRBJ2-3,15,CASSVVGRSTDTQYF,TGTGCCAGCAGCGTAGTAGGACGGAGCACAGATACGCAGTATTTT
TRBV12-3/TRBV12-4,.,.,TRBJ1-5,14,CASSPDRRRQPQHF,TGTGCCAGCAGCCCGGACCGTCGTAGGCAGCCCCAGCATTTT
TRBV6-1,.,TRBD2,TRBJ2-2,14,CASFQREITGELFF,TGTGCCAGCTTCCAGCGGGAGATCACCGGGGAGCTGTTTTTT
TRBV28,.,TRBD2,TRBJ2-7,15,CASTILAGDTYEQYF,TGTGCCAGCACGATACTAGCGGGAGATACCTACGAGCAGTACTTC
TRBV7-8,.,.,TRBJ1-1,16,CASSSSRGGANTEAFF,TGTGCCAGCAGCTCTAGCAGGGGCGGGGCTAACACTGAAGCTTTCTTT
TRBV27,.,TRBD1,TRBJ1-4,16,CASSFIRTGANEKLFF,TGTGCCAGCAGTTTTATACGGACAGGGGCGAATGAAAAACTGTTTTTT
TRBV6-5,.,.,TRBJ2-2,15,CASSYVRPGTGELFF,TGTGCCAGCAGTTATGTGCGGCCGGGGACCGGGGAGCTGTTTTTT
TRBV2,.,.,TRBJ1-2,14,CASSASGQNYGYTF,TGTGCCAGCAGTGCAAGCGGACAGAACTATGGCTACACCTTC
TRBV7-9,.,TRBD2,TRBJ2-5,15,CASIDSGIRRWTQYF,TGTGCCAGCATCGATAGCGGGATCCGACGATGGACCCAGTACTTC
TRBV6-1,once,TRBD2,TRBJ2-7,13,CASSPRTSGKQYF,TGTGCCAGCAGTCCAAGGACTAGCGGGAAGCAGTACTTC
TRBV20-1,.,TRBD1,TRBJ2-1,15,CSASTWTGAYNEQFF,TGCAGTGCTTCAACATGGACAGGGGCCTACAATGAGCAGTTCTTC
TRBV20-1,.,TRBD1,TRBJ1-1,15,CSASNPTGGDTEAFF,TGCAGTGCTAGTAATCCTACAGGGGGCGATACTGAAGCTTTCTTT
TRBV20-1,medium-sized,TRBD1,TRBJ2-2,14,CSARNAQGTGELFF,TGCAGTGCTCGGAACGCACAGGGGACCGGGGAGCTGTTTTTT